A single TCR beta chain is shown here with its context. Using immunoSEQ multiplex PCR, the repertoire was profiled, and TCRdb retains in-frame clones only, with some absent. The table includes 100,000 to 150,000 clones, over 75% detected once. Trimming left V 6 bases short and J 7 bases short, with 21 bases between. Looked up from germline, CDR1 is MNHEY and CDR2 is SVGAGI. This CDR3 region has 15 residues. This sample was included in a study of blood T cell repertoires in COVID-19. Whole-study context: The samples span acute and convalescent COVID-19 from the United States, Italy and Spain.

This receptor was identified in a woman older than 75 with acute or convalescent COVID-19. Sequenced input: peripheral blood. The genes are TRBV6-5 and TRBJ1-2, with D possibly TRBD1 on 5 matching bases. The CDR3 spells CASSYERGALSGYTF. The CDR3 DNA sequence: TGTGCCAGCAGCTACGAGCGGGGCGCGCTTTCTGGCTACACCTTC.